These 18 T cell receptor beta chains came from one sample sequenced in a study of blood T cell repertoires in COVID-19. This table comes from immunoSEQ multiplex PCR, and its TCRdb copy is limited to in-frame clones, with some not included. The profile covers approximately 61,000 clones, with around 88% appearing a single time and about 18% taken by the ten largest. The sample consisted of peripheral blood. All receptors derive from a woman at least 80 years old with active COVID-19.

V usage is TRBV5-5 and J usage is TRBJ1-2; perhaps TRBD1 as D (6 bases). Trimming took off 4 bases at V and 1 base at J, with 8 bases between the two ends. Germline loops: CDR1 SGHKS, CDR2 YYEKEE (reference sequence). This CDR3 has 13 residues. Here the CDR3 reads CASSPDSNYGYTF. CDR3 nucleotide sequence: TGTGCCAGCAGCCCGGACAGTAACTATGGCTACACCTTC.

The gene calls are TRBV7-9 and TRBJ1-1; no firm D call. CDR1 is SEHNR and CDR2 is FQNEAQ in the germline V gene (reference sequence). CDR3 length: 15 amino acids. Trimming pared 3 bases from V and 1 base from J, leaving 12 bases between. This CDR3 is CASSFKGGQNTEAFF. The CDR3 DNA is TGTGCCAGCAGCTTCAAGGGAGGCCAGAACACTGAAGCTTTCTTT. Drawing the rest from reference TRBV7-9 and TRBJ1-1, the complete variable domain is DTGVSQNPRHKITKRGQNVTFRCDPISEHNRLYWYRQTLGQGPEFLTYFQNEAQLEKSRLLSDRFSAERPKGSFSTLEIQRTEQGDSAMYLCASSFKGGQNTEAFFGQGTRLTVV.

V is TRBV9 and J is TRBJ1-4; D not certain. Germline lookup yields CDR1 SGDLS and CDR2 YYNGEE. Trimming pared 0 bases from V and 8 bases from J, leaving 8 bases between. The CDR3 is 13 amino acids. The CDR3 DNA is TGTGCCAGCAGCGTAGACGGGAGAGAAAAACTGTTTTTT. It translates to CASSVDGREKLFF.

This clone ranks as large. The chain links TRBV2 to TRBJ2-3, with D possibly being TRBD2 (6 bases). CDR1 is SNHLY and CDR2 is FYNNEI in the germline V gene. This CDR3 is 14 amino acids long. Trimming took off 5 bases at V and 2 bases at J, with 11 bases between the two ends. The CDR3 DNA reads as TGTGCCAGCAGTCCGGGACTGGACACAGATACGCAGTATTTT. Translation: CASSPGLDTDTQYF.

For this clone: At one end the junction does not follow the germline gene, possibly because of a read error. V and J are TRBV18 and TRBJ2-5; 7 nucleotides agree with TRBD1. This CDR3 contains 14 residues. Germline loops: CDR1 KGHSH, CDR2 LQKENI. This chain's CDR3 is CASSPTGVQETQYF. Here the CDR3 DNA reads TGTGCCAGTTCACCAACAGGGGTTCAAGAGACCCAGTACTTC.

The rearrangement joins TRBV7-9 to TRBJ2-3; maybe TRBD1 (6 bases). The CDR3 covers 14 residues. The V and J ends lost 5 bases and 6 bases respectively, with 15 bases between them. The germline V gene encodes CDR1 SEHNR and CDR2 FQNEAQ (reference sequence). The CDR3 DNA reads as TGTGCCAGCAGCCAGGGACAACGGGCGGATACGCAGTATTTT. Translation gives CASSQGQRADTQYF.

V is TRBV10-3 and J is TRBJ1-3; D remains ambiguous. The V gene lost 0 bases and the J gene lost 4 bases, with 10 bases spanning the gap. The CDR3 loop spans 15 amino acids. Germline V gene lookup returns CDR1 ENHRY and CDR2 SYGVKD. The CDR3 protein is CAISESWEAGNTIYF. CDR3 nucleotide sequence: TGTGCCATCAGTGAGTCCTGGGAGGCGGGAAACACCATATATTTT.

V is TRBV6-5 and J is TRBJ1-1; D call uncertain. This CDR3 is built from 15 residues. V gave up 0 bases and J gave up 2 bases, with 10 bases separating them. Germline assignment: CDR1 MNHEY and CDR2 SVGAGI. The DNA of the CDR3 is TGTGCCAGCAGTTACTCGGTGGCACACAACACTGAAGCTTTCTTT. This sequence encodes CASSYSVAHNTEAFF.

The gene calls are TRBV18 and TRBJ2-7; D gene unclear. The length of the CDR3 is 14 residues. V lost 6 bases and J lost 1, with 13 bases in between. The germline CDR1 and CDR2 sequences are KGHSH and LQKENI. The DNA of the CDR3 is TGTGCCAGCTCTTACCAGGCCAGTTCCTACGAGCAGTACTTC. Translation gives CASSYQASSYEQYF.

J is TRBJ2-5 and V is TRBV28, with D unresolved. Trimming pared 4 bases from V and 2 bases from J, leaving 11 bases between. The CDR3 runs 14 residues. Germline assignment: CDR1 MDHEN and CDR2 SYDVKM. In nucleotides, the CDR3 is TGTGCCAGCAGTTCCCGCAGGTTGCAAGAGACCCAGTACTTC. Translating gives CASSSRRLQETQYF.

The J gene is TRBJ1-6, the V gene TRBV6-2 or TRBV6-3; D might be TRBD1 (6 bases). Trimming removed 6 bases from V and 4 bases from J, with 10 bases in between. CDR3 size: 14 residues. Germline-derived CDR1 and CDR2 are MNHEY and SVGEGT. DNA for the CDR3: TGTGCCAGCAGCCGGACAGTTTATAATTCACCCCTCCACTTT. This sequence encodes CASSRTVYNSPLHF.

V usage is TRBV7-2 and J usage is TRBJ1-1; 9 bases map to TRBD1. In germline, CDR1 is SGHTA, CDR2 FQGNSA. The junction had 13 bases not matched to a gene; V was cut back by 7 bases and J by 7 bases. The CDR3 has 15 amino acids. This chain's CDR3 is CASTHRGWTGDEAFF. CDR3 nucleotide sequence: TGTGCCAGCACCCACCGAGGGTGGACAGGGGATGAAGCTTTCTTT.

The gene calls are TRBV6-5 and TRBJ1-2; possible D gene TRBD1, 5 bases. CDR1 is MNHEY, CDR2 SVGAGI, per germline. The V end was cut by 0 bases, the J end by 4 bases, with 9 bases between. The length of the CDR3 is 14 residues. For the CDR3, the DNA is TGTGCCAGCAGTTACTCGATAGGGGCCTATGGCTACACCTTC. Translation: CASSYSIGAYGYTF.

The rearrangement uses TRBV27 and TRBJ1-5; 8 positions match TRBD1. The trim removed 5 bases at V and 5 bases at J, leaving 8 bases unmatched. CDR1 is MNHEY, CDR2 SMNVEV, per germline (reference sequence). This CDR3 region has 15 residues. The CDR3 bases are TGTGCCAGCAGTCCCAGGGGGCCCTACTATCAGCCCCAGCATTTT. It translates to CASSPRGPYYQPQHF.

V usage is TRBV29-1 and J usage is TRBJ2-7, with 8 bases aligning to TRBD2. The V segment lost 4 bases and the J segment 0 bases; nucleotides outside the gene matches: 8. The CDR3 runs 15 residues. Germline V CDR1 and CDR2: SQVTM, ANQGSEA. DNA of the CDR3: TGCAGCGTTGTGTCCGCGGGGGGCCTCTCCTACGAGCAGTACTTC. This translates into CSVVSAGGLSYEQYF.

This chain uses TRBV21-1 with TRBJ1-5; the table calls TRBD1, which could not be checked here. TRBV21-1 corresponds to a pseudogene. The CDR3 sequence is 19 residues long. The CDR3 sequence is CASSKGCAWQGATNQPQHF. In DNA form, the CDR3 reads TGTGCCAGCAGCAAAGGATGTGCTTGGCAGGGGGCTACTAATCAGCCCCAGCATTTT.

The chain is built from TRBV24-1 and TRBJ1-2, with a possible D match to TRBD1 (6 bases). The germline gives CDR1 KGHDR, CDR2 SFDVKD. The germline V and J ends were trimmed by 5 bases and 6 bases, with 9 bases remaining between them. This CDR3 is built from 12 residues. The CDR3 region has the DNA TGTGCCACCAGTGCCCCAGGGGATGGCTACACCTTC. The encoded protein is CATSAPGDGYTF.

This chain links TRBV19 with TRBJ1-1, with TRBD1 identical over 7 bases. The CDR3 contains 12 residues. The germline CDR1 and CDR2 sequences are LNHDA and SQIVND (reference sequence). With 5 bases clipped from V and 9 bases from J, the junction kept 6 bases outside the gene matches. DNA of the CDR3: TGTGCCAGTAGTCTAGGGACAGTTCAAGCTTTCTTT. Its protein is CASSLGTVQAFF. The full variable domain, rest sourced from reference TRBV19 and TRBJ1-1, is DGGITQSPKYLFRKEGQNVTLSCEQNLNHDAMYWYRQDPGQGLRLIYYSQIVNDFQKGDIAEGYSVSREKKESFPLTVTSAQKNPTAFYLCASSLGTVQAFFGQGTRLTVV.